This T cell receptor beta chain is drawn from a study of blood T cell repertoires in COVID-19. Study information: The cDNA or gDNA used as material had been derived from T cells, B-cell-depleted T cells, or PBMCs.

The germline V and J ends were trimmed by 4 bases and 2 bases, with 10 bases remaining between them. The CDR3 runs to 14 residues. Germline V gives CDR1 SGDLS, CDR2 YYNGEE. Under the authors' procedure: Estimation of nucleated cell counts was performed using reference gene primer amplification. Profiled with immunoSEQ multiplex PCR; TCRdb holds only in-frame clones, not every one. D and trimming were read from the DNA, whereas the V and J calls and clone size are those reported in that table. The table records fewer than 250,000 clones, approximately 79% of them present only once. V usage is TRBV9 and J usage is TRBJ1-3; no clear D gene. Sequencing used peripheral blood. The TCR was taken from a woman aged 45 to 65 with acute or convalescent COVID-19. The CDR3 region has the DNA TGTGCCAGCAGCCCCACTACCGCTGGAAACACCATATATTTT. Translating gives CASSPTTAGNTIYF.